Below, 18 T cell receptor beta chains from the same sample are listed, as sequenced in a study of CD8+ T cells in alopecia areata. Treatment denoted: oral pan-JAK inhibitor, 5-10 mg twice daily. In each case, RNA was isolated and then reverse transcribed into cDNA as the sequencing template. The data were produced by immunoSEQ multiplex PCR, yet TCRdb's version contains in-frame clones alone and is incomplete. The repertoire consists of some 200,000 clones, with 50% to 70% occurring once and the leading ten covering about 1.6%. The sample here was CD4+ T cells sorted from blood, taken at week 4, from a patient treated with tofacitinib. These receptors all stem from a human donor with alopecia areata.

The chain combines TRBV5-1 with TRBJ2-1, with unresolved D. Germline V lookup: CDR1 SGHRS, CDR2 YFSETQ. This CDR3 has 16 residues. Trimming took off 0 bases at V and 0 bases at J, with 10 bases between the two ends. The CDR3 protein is CASSLGGASSYNEQFF. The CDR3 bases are TGCGCCAGCAGCTTGGGAGGCGCGAGCTCCTACAATGAGCAGTTCTTC.

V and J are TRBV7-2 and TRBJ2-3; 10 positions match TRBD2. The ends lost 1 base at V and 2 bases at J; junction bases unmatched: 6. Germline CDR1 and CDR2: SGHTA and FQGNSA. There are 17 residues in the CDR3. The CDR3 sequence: CASSLGLAGRTTDTQYF. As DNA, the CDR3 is TGTGCCAGCAGCTTAGGACTAGCGGGTCGAACCACAGATACGCAGTATTTT.

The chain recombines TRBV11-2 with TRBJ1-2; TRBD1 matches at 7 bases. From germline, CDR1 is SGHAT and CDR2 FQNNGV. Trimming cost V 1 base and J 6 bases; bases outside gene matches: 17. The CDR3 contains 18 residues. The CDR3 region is CASSLAGSGFRGQDGYTF. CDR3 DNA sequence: TGTGCCAGCAGCTTAGCGGGTTCCGGGTTCCGAGGACAGGATGGCTACACCTTC.

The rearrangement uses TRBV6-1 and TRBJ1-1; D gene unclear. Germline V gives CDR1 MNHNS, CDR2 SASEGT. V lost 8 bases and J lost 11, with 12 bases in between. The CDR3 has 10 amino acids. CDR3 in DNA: TGTGCCAGCGTAACGAGGCTCGCTTTCTTT. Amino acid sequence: CASVTRLAFF.

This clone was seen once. CDR3 sequence (DNA): TGCGCCAGCAGCCCGGGACTAGCGGTTTACAATGAGCAGTTCTTC. Translating it yields CASSPGLAVYNEQFF. The gene calls are TRBV5-1 and TRBJ2-1; 11 bases are shared with TRBD2. V was pared by 4 bases and J by 4 bases, with 4 bases of the junction left unmatched. CDR1 and CDR2 (germline): SGHRS, YFSETQ. The CDR3 has 15 residues.

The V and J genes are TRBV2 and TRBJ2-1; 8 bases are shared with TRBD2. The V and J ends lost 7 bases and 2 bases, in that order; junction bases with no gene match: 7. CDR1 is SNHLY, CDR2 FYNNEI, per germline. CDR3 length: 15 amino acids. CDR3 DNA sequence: TGTGCCAGCACCCCCGGGACTAGACCCTACAATGAGCAGTTCTTC. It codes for CASTPGTRPYNEQFF.

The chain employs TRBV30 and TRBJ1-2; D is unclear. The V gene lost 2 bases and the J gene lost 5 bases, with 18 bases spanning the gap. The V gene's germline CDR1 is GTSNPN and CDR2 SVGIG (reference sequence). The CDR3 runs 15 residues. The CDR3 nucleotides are TGTGCCTGGAGTAAACGAATGGGGTATTTTTATGGCTACACCTTC. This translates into CAWSKRMGYFYGYTF.

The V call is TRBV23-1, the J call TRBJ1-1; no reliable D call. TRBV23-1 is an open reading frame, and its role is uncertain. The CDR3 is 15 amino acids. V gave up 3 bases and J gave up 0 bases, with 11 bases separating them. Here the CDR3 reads CASSHIATLNTEAFF. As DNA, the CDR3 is TGCGCCAGCAGTCATATCGCTACCCTGAACACTGAAGCTTTCTTT.

CDR3 DNA sequence: TGTGCCAGCAGTCGACTTGTGGAGACCCAGTACTTC. Its protein product is CASSRLVETQYF. V gene TRBV2 combines with J gene TRBJ2-5, with D hard to call. Trimming stripped 5 bases from V and 5 bases from J, with 9 bases between. The CDR3 loop spans 12 amino acids. Germline loops: CDR1 SNHLY, CDR2 FYNNEI.

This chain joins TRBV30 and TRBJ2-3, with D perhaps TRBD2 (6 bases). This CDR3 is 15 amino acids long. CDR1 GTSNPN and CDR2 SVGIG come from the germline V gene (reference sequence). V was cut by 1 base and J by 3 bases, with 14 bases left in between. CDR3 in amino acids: CAWSEDGGRTDTQYF. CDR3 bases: TGTGCCTGGAGTGAGGACGGGGGAAGGACAGATACGCAGTATTTT.

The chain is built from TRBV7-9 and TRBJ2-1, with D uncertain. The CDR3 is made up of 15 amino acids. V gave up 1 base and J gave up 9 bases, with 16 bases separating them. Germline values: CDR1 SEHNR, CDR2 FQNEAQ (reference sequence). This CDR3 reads CASSLEQGRGVEQFF. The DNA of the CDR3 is TGTGCCAGCAGCTTAGAGCAAGGGCGCGGCGTTGAGCAGTTCTTC.

CDR3 residues: CAWSVGQGSYGYTF. The CDR3 region has the DNA TGTGCCTGGAGTGTAGGACAGGGATCCTATGGCTACACCTTC. V is TRBV30 and J is TRBJ1-2; 8 nucleotides match TRBD1. V gave up 0 bases and J gave up 4 bases; unmatched junction bases: 4. Per the germline V gene, CDR1 is GTSNPN and CDR2 is SVGIG (reference sequence). The CDR3 contains 14 residues.

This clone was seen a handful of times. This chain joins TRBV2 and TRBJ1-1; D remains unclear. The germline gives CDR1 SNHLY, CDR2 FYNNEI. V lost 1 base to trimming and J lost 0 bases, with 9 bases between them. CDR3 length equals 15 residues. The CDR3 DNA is TGTGCCAGCAGTGAAGATGTGGGGATGAACACTGAAGCTTTCTTT. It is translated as CASSEDVGMNTEAFF.

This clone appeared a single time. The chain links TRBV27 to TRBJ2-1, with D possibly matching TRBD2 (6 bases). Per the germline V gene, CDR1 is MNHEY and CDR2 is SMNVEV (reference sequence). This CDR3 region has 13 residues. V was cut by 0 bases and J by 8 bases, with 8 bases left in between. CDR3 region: CASSLSSGHEQFF. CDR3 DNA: TGTGCCAGCAGTTTATCCAGCGGGCATGAGCAGTTCTTC.

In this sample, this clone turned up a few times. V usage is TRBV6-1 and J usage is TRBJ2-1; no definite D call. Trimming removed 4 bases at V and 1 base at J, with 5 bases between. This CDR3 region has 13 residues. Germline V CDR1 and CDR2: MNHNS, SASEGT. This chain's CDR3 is CASSGSSYNEQFF. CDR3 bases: TGTGCCAGCAGTGGGAGTTCCTACAATGAGCAGTTCTTC.

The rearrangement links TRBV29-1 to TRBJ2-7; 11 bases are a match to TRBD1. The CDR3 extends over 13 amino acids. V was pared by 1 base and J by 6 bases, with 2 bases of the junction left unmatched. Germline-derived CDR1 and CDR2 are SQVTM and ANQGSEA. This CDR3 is CSVEGTGGSEQYF. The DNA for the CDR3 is TGCAGCGTTGAAGGGACAGGGGGCTCCGAGCAGTACTTC.

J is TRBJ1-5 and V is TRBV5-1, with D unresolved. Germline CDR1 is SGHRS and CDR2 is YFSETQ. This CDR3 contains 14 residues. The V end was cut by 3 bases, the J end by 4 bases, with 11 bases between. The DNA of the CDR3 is TGCGCCAGCAGCTCGGGTTTAGAAAATCAGCCCCAGCATTTT. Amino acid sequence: CASSSGLENQPQHF.

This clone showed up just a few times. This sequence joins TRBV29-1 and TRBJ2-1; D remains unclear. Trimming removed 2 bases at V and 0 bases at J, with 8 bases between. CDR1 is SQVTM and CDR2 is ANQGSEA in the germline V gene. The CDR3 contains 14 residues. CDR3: CSVERLPSYNEQFF. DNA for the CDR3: TGCAGCGTTGAAAGGCTACCCTCCTACAATGAGCAGTTCTTC.